This TCR beta chain is drawn from a study of blood T cells in healthy people across ages. General study points: Among long-lived donors, naive CD4+ cells were more numerous and diversity higher than in aged donors.

This clonotype was seen a single time. What it binds is unknown. Sample-barcoded 5' priming and a J-beta primer mix drove a second PCR of about 6 to 12 cycles. TCRdb re-analysed the 5' RACE reads in MiXCR, keeping a single row per CDR3 protein. There are 780,000 or so distinct CDR3 sequences in the sample; approximately 55% occur only once, and around 40% lies in the top ten. The origin of this receptor is a man older than 75 in good health. Sequenced: blood.

The CDR3 loop reads CAAGCCGGYTF. CDR3 nucleotides: TGTGCCGCCGGGTGTTGCGGGGGCTACACCTTC. The V call is TRBV21-1, the J call TRBJ1-2. TRBV21-1 is given as a pseudogene. This CDR3 region has 11 residues.